This T cell receptor beta chain was retrieved from a study of blood T cell repertoires in COVID-19. Study details: Collection of acute and convalescent COVID-19 samples took place in the United States, Italy and Spain. From T cells, B-cell-depleted T cells, or PBMCs came the material, which was cDNA or gDNA.

Original processing notes: Amplifying reference gene primers gave estimates of nucleated cell counts. Sequencing was performed with immunoSEQ multiplex PCR; in TCRdb, only in-frame clones are kept and a portion is missing. V and J calls and clone size follow that table, whereas D and trimming were derived from the DNA. The repertoire has a few hundred thousand clones, more than 85% of them found once; the top ten carry roughly 3%. Germline V gives CDR1 SGHRS, CDR2 YFSETQ. V was cut by 0 bases and J by 6 bases, with 11 bases left in between. This CDR3 region has 14 residues. This TCR derives from a man aged 60 to 75 with acute or convalescent COVID-19. The rearrangement joins TRBV5-1 to TRBJ2-3, with D possibly TRBD2 on 5 matching bases. Sequenced material: peripheral blood. The CDR3 DNA is TGCGCCAGCAGCTTGGCGCTAGCATGGGATACGCAGTATTTT. It is translated as CASSLALAWDTQYF.